One and the same sample provided the 15 T cell receptor beta chains below, sequenced in a study of T cell repertoires in cytomegalovirus infection. A single record per CDR3 protein comes from TCRdb applying MiXCR to the reads. This table has about 530,000 distinct CDR3 sequences, about 25% appearing once. Input material: PBMCs. The receptors were sampled from a human donor in good health (CMV status not recorded). Some clones in this sample may be carry-over from other donors' samples.

This clonotype was counted a few times. The chain joins TRBV4-1 to TRBJ2-2, with D tentatively TRBD1 or TRBD2 (5 bases each). Trimming stripped 0 bases from V and 8 bases from J, with 19 bases between. From germline, CDR1 is MGHRA and CDR2 YSYEKL. CDR3 length: 17 amino acids. The CDR3 loop reads CASSQEGTLLVKGELFF. As DNA, the CDR3 is TGCGCCAGCAGCCAAGAGGGGACCCTCCTGGTTAAGGGGGAGCTGTTTTTT.

The genes are TRBV12-3 or TRBV12-4 and TRBJ2-5, with D perhaps matching TRBD1 or TRBD2 (5 bases each). This CDR3 spans 13 amino acids. V lost 6 bases, J lost 2 bases, and 10 bases lay in between. Here the CDR3 reads CASRWDPQETQYF. The CDR3 nucleotides are TGTGCCAGCAGATGGGACCCACAAGAGACCCAGTACTTC.

This clonotype was found a few times. This rearrangement joins TRBV6-1 to TRBJ1-2; 10 bases are shared with TRBD1. The V and J ends lost 2 bases and 6 bases, in that order; junction bases with no gene match: 6. Germline CDR1 and CDR2: MNHNS and SASEGT. The CDR3 extends over 15 amino acids. The CDR3 here is CASSELGQGSNGYTF. The CDR3 DNA is TGTGCCAGCAGTGAATTGGGACAGGGGTCGAATGGCTACACCTTC.

This clonotype occurred many times. The V and J genes are TRBV7-6 and TRBJ2-3, with TRBD2 matching 7 bases. The V gene end was trimmed by 3 bases and the J gene end by 2 bases; junction bases not matched to a gene: 14. CDR3 length equals 18 residues. The germline V gene has CDR1 SGHVS and CDR2 FNYEAQ. CDR3 protein: CASSFVTVASGYTDTQYF. The CDR3 nucleotides read TGTGCCAGCAGCTTCGTCACTGTGGCTAGCGGATACACAGATACGCAGTATTTT. Combining the CDR3 with reference TRBV7-6 and TRBJ2-3 gives the whole variable domain GAGVSQSPRYKVTKRGQDVALRCDPISGHVSLYWYRQALGQGPEFLTYFNYEAQQDKSGLPNDRFSAERPEGSISTLTIQRTEQRDSAMYRCASSFVTVASGYTDTQYFGPGTRLTVL.

This clonotype was seen ten or more times. V is TRBV7-8 and J is TRBJ2-2, with D perhaps matching TRBD2 (8 bases). Trimming shortened V by 0 bases and J by 0 bases, and 11 bases separated the two germline ends. Germline V gives CDR1 SGHVS, CDR2 FQNEAQ. This CDR3 is built from 17 residues. The CDR3 region has the DNA TGTGCCAGCAGCTTAGCTAGCGGGACAGCGAACACCGGGGAGCTGTTTTTT. Amino acid sequence: CASSLASGTANTGELFF.

This clonotype is a singleton in its sample. The CDR3 DNA reads as TGCGCCAGCAGTGAGTCGACTCCAGTCGGGGATCAGCCCCAGCATTTT. Translating it yields CASSESTPVGDQPQHF. The chain uses TRBV10-2 and TRBJ1-5, with no clear D. Germline V gene data show CDR1 as WSHSY and CDR2 as SAAADI. The V and J ends lost 0 bases and 5 bases respectively, with 14 bases between them. This CDR3 spans 16 amino acids.

Only a few counts were recorded for this clonotype. The V gene is TRBV5-1, the J gene TRBJ2-3; 7 positions match TRBD1. There are 15 residues in the CDR3. Germline V gene lookup returns CDR1 SGHRS and CDR2 YFSETQ. With V trimmed by 6 bases and J by 2 bases, 9 bases remained unmatched. The CDR3 DNA is TGCGCCAGCACCAAGGGACAGACCTTCACAGATACGCAGTATTTT. It yields the protein CASTKGQTFTDTQYF.

This clonotype was counted a few times. The chain carries TRBV20-1 and TRBJ2-2; 10 positions agree with TRBD2. CDR3 length: 14 amino acids. V shed 0 bases and J 8 bases; nucleotides not matched to a gene: 3. Germline V gene lookup returns CDR1 DFQATT and CDR2 SNEGSKA (reference sequence). CDR3 in DNA: TGCAGTGCTAGAGAGACTAGCGGGTATGGGGAGCTGTTTTTT. Encoded protein: CSARETSGYGELFF.

This clonotype showed up just a few times. The V gene is TRBV7-9, the J gene TRBJ1-1, with 11 bases aligning to TRBD1. This CDR3 has 19 amino acids. Germline CDR1 is SEHNR and CDR2 is FQNEAQ (reference sequence). J gave up 0 bases and V 7 bases, and 16 bases lay outside the gene matches. The CDR3 nucleotides are TGTGCCAGCAACCCTCTGTCCCGGGACAGGGGGACAATGAACACTGAAGCTTTCTTT. Encoded protein: CASNPLSRDRGTMNTEAFF. Based on the CDR3 plus reference TRBV7-9 and TRBJ1-1, the full variable domain is DTGVSQNPRHKITKRGQNVTFRCDPISEHNRLYWYRQTLGQGPEFLTYFQNEAQLEKSRLLSDRFSAERPKGSFSTLEIQRTEQGDSAMYLCASNPLSRDRGTMNTEAFFGQGTRLTVV.

V gene TRBV20-1 combines with J gene TRBJ2-7; 10 nucleotides align to TRBD2. Germline assignment: CDR1 DFQATT and CDR2 SNEGSKA (reference sequence). The CDR3 has 14 amino acids. The ends lost 6 bases at V and 3 bases at J; junction bases unmatched: 8. The CDR3 loop is CSAPTSGIVYEQYF. Here the CDR3 DNA reads TGCAGTGCCCCTACTAGCGGGATTGTCTACGAGCAGTACTTC.

This rearrangement joins TRBV27 to TRBJ2-7; 8 bases align to TRBD2. The CDR3 runs 16 residues. Germline CDR1 is MNHEY and CDR2 is SMNVEV (reference sequence). V lost 5 bases to trimming and J lost 0 bases; unmatched junction nucleotides: 9. DNA of the CDR3: TGTGCCAGCAGTGTTCTAGCGGGCCCAATCTCCTACGAGCAGTACTTC. This codes for CASSVLAGPISYEQYF.

This clonotype showed up many times. The chain employs TRBV7-2 and TRBJ2-2, with 7 positions matching TRBD1. Germline V gene data show CDR1 as SGHTA and CDR2 as FQGNSA. The trim removed 5 bases at V and 5 bases at J, leaving 11 bases unmatched. The CDR3 is made up of 16 amino acids. CDR3 bases: TGTGCCAGCAGCCGAGAAATACAGGGGTGGACCGGGGAGCTGTTTTTT. Its translation is CASSREIQGWTGELFF.

On this clonotype: Its ends do not fully match the called genes, so a read error is possible. The rearrangement joins TRBV6-2 or TRBV6-3 to TRBJ2-1; 10 bases map to TRBD1. The CDR3 loop spans 16 amino acids. The germline CDR1 and CDR2 sequences are MNHEY and SVGEGT. DNA of the CDR3: TGTGCCAGCAGTCCAGACAGGGGGCGATCCTCCAATGAGCAGTTCTTC. Amino acids: CASSPDRGRSSNEQFF.

There are a few counts of this clonotype. The V and J genes are TRBV12-3 or TRBV12-4 and TRBJ2-4; 12 bases agree with TRBD1. The CDR3 totals 17 residues. The ends lost 1 base at V and 9 bases at J; junction bases unmatched: 10. Here the CDR3 reads CASSLGLGQGAVGIQYF. CDR3 DNA: TGTGCCAGCAGTTTAGGCCTGGGACAGGGGGCAGTCGGCATTCAGTACTTC.

This clonotype was counted only a few times. This sequence joins TRBV12-3 or TRBV12-4 and TRBJ1-4; the D gene is possibly TRBD1 (5 bases). Trimming pared 6 bases from V and 5 bases from J, leaving 16 bases between. This CDR3 region has 15 residues. CDR3 loop: CASSPREGSNEKLFF. The CDR3 DNA is TGTGCCAGCAGCCCCAGGGAGGGCTCGAATGAAAAACTGTTTTTT.